The 28 T cell receptor beta chains given below trace back to one sample, sequenced in a study of CD8 T cells in Susac syndrome. Random hexamers primed reverse transcription of roughly 0.5 to 1 ug RNA. TCRdb fed the immunoSEQ multiplex PCR reads into MiXCR, producing one record per CDR3 protein. The sample yields about 190,000 distinct CDR3 sequences, 90% to 95% seen once. Source material: CD4+ T cells from PBMCs. Receptor source: a human donor in good health.

The J gene is TRBJ2-3, the V gene TRBV12-3 or TRBV12-4, with a possible D match to TRBD1 (5 bases). Between the trimmed V and J ends, which lost 2 bases and 0 bases, there was a span of 18 bases. CDR3 length equals 18 residues. CDR3 sequence (DNA): TGTGCCAGCAGTTTATCGTCCGCAGGGAAGGGGAGCACAGATACGCAGTATTTT. Translating gives CASSLSSAGKGSTDTQYF.

This clonotype has just a few counts. V and J are TRBV28 and TRBJ2-7; 9 bases match TRBD1. The CDR3 has 14 residues. Germline V gene data show CDR1 as MDHEN and CDR2 as SYDVKM. The ends lost 3 bases at V and 3 bases at J; junction bases unmatched: 3. CDR3: CASSLGQGGYEQYV. The CDR3 coding sequence is TGTGCCAGCAGTTTGGGACAGGGTGGCTACGAGCAGTACGTC.

This clonotype has a single count. The genes are TRBV30 and TRBJ1-5; D not certain. The V end lost 2 bases, the J end lost 5 bases, and 10 bases lay between the germline ends. The CDR3 covers 13 residues. Germline assignment: CDR1 GTSNPN and CDR2 SVGIG (reference sequence). The CDR3 sequence: CAWSLKGDQPQHF. CDR3 DNA sequence: TGTGCCTGGAGTTTAAAGGGCGATCAGCCCCAGCATTTT.

The chain recombines TRBV7-9 with TRBJ2-5; weak D call: TRBD1 (6 bases). Between the trimmed V and J ends, which lost 1 base and 5 bases, there was a span of 17 bases. Germline V gene lookup returns CDR1 SEHNR and CDR2 FQNEAQ (reference sequence). This CDR3 contains 16 residues. The CDR3, as DNA: TGTGCCAGCAGCTTAGGAGGGGGAACAGGGAGCGAGACCCAGTACTTC. The encoded protein is CASSLGGGTGSETQYF.

This rearrangement joins TRBV7-2 to TRBJ1-2, with 9 bases aligning to TRBD1. Germline values: CDR1 SGHTA, CDR2 FQGNSA. The CDR3 has 14 residues. V lost 3 bases and J lost 7; bases outside the gene matches: 6. CDR3 amino acids: CASSFGQGRFGYTF. The CDR3, as DNA: TGTGCCAGCAGCTTCGGACAGGGGAGGTTTGGCTACACCTTC.

The gene calls are TRBV5-4 and TRBJ1-1, with TRBD1 identical over 7 bases. This CDR3 comprises 14 residues. Germline V gene lookup returns CDR1 SGHNT and CDR2 YYREEE (reference sequence). V was pared by 4 bases and J by 1 base, with 4 bases of the junction left unmatched. DNA of the CDR3: TGTGCCAGCAGCCCAGACAGGGCGAACACTGAAGCTTTCTTT. Its translation is CASSPDRANTEAFF.

The chain's CDR3 is CASSFPSTEAFF. CDR3 DNA: TGTGCCAGCAGCTTTCCCAGCACTGAAGCTTTCTTT. The rearrangement joins TRBV5-6 to TRBJ1-1; D is ambiguous. V lost 2 bases, J lost 4 bases, and 6 bases lay in between. Germline CDR1 is SGHDT and CDR2 is YYEEEE. This CDR3 has 12 amino acids.

V gene TRBV2 combines with J gene TRBJ2-3; D gene uncertain. Looked up from germline, CDR1 is SNHLY and CDR2 is FYNNEI. Trimming took off 4 bases at V and 9 bases at J, with 8 bases between the two ends. The CDR3 totals 11 residues. CDR3: CASSVGRTQYF. CDR3 bases: TGTGCCAGCAGTGTCGGTCGGACGCAGTATTTT.

V is TRBV2 and J is TRBJ2-7; tentatively, D is TRBD2 (5 bases). This CDR3 has 13 amino acids. Germline V CDR1 and CDR2: SNHLY, FYNNEI. V lost 5 bases, J lost 1 base, and 9 bases lay in between. The CDR3 is CASSLGVSYEQYF. CDR3 sequence (DNA): TGTGCCAGCAGTCTCGGGGTATCCTACGAGCAGTACTTC.

CDR3: CASSTLGTNSPLHF. Written as DNA, the CDR3 is TGTGCCAGCAGTACCCTGGGGACTAATTCACCCCTCCACTTT. The chain is built from TRBV28 and TRBJ1-6, with D perhaps TRBD1 (5 bases). V was cut by 5 bases and J by 6 bases, with 11 bases left in between. The CDR3 is 14 residues long. Germline lookup yields CDR1 MDHEN and CDR2 SYDVKM.

CDR3 region: CASSELRALGTQYF. The CDR3 DNA reads TGTGCCAGCAGTGAGCTCCGGGCCCTGGGGACCCAGTACTTC. The rearrangement joins TRBV2 to TRBJ2-5; D is uncertain. The germline V gene has CDR1 SNHLY and CDR2 FYNNEI. The CDR3 has 14 amino acids. V shed 3 bases and J shed 7 bases, with 15 bases lying between them.

V gene TRBV12-3 or TRBV12-4 combines with J gene TRBJ1-2; maybe TRBD1 (6 bases). This CDR3 is 12 amino acids long. V lost 5 bases and J 7 bases, leaving 11 bases between the germline ends. This chain's CDR3 is CASSPRGIGYTF. CDR3 nucleotides: TGTGCCAGCAGTCCCAGGGGAATTGGCTACACCTTC.

This clonotype was seen just once. The chain employs TRBV5-1 and TRBJ1-6, with 7 bases lining up with TRBD1. This CDR3 has 15 residues. The germline gives CDR1 SGHRS, CDR2 YFSETQ. V trimming: 5 bases; J trimming: 8 bases; junction bases outside the gene matches: 10. CDR3 amino acids: CASRPTGVGDSPLHF. In DNA, the CDR3 is TGCGCCAGCAGACCTACAGGGGTCGGAGATTCACCCCTCCACTTT.

The chain links TRBV5-1 to TRBJ2-7; 8 bases are a match to TRBD2. Germline CDR1 is SGHRS and CDR2 is YFSETQ. This CDR3 comprises 13 residues. V lost 4 bases to trimming and J lost 5 bases; unmatched junction nucleotides: 5. The CDR3 sequence: CASSPGGADEQYF. The CDR3, as DNA: TGCGCCAGCAGCCCGGGGGGGGCGGACGAGCAGTACTTC.

The rearrangement uses TRBV25-1 and TRBJ2-2, with D hard to call. The germline V gene has CDR1 MGHDK and CDR2 SYGVNS. The length of the CDR3 is 11 residues. The ends were cut back, 2 bases at V and 11 bases at J, with 6 bases in the middle. This CDR3 reads CASSEVVELFF. In DNA form, the CDR3 reads TGTGCCAGCAGTGAAGTCGTAGAGCTGTTTTTT.

The chain recombines TRBV9 with TRBJ2-1, with 7 bases lining up with TRBD2. This CDR3 is 15 amino acids long. Trimming cost V 3 bases and J 7 bases; bases outside gene matches: 10. The germline gives CDR1 SGDLS, CDR2 YYNGEE. CDR3 sequence: CASSALAALSNEQFF. The CDR3 DNA reads TGTGCCAGCAGCGCCCTAGCGGCCCTATCGAATGAGCAGTTCTTC.

The chain links TRBV19 to TRBJ1-2; TRBD1 might be the D (5 bases). The CDR3 has 14 amino acids. V lost 6 bases, J lost 7 bases, and 18 bases lay in between. Germline CDR1 reads LNHDA; CDR2 reads SQIVND (reference sequence). CDR3 sequence: CASSQTEGLGGYTF. CDR3 DNA: TGTGCCAGTAGCCAAACGGAGGGGCTTGGTGGCTACACCTTC.

The chain is built from TRBV6-6 and TRBJ2-2; TRBD2 is a possible D gene (5 bases). Germline lookup yields CDR1 MNHNY and CDR2 SVGAGI (reference sequence). V was pared by 2 bases and J by 9 bases, with 13 bases between. CDR3 size: 14 residues. In nucleotides, the CDR3 is TGTGCCAGCAGTTACCCGGGGAGCCACCGGGAGCTGTTTTTT. Translated: CASSYPGSHRELFF.

V gene TRBV7-9 combines with J gene TRBJ2-4; tentatively, D is TRBD1 or TRBD2 (5 bases each). Trimming removed 5 bases from V and 8 bases from J, with 16 bases in between. This CDR3 comprises 14 residues. Germline V CDR1 and CDR2: SEHNR, FQNEAQ (reference sequence). CDR3 sequence reads: CASSPWDGEDIQYF. The CDR3 DNA sequence: TGTGCCAGCAGCCCATGGGACGGGGAAGACATTCAGTACTTC.

The rearrangement links TRBV7-8 to TRBJ1-4; a possible D gene is TRBD1 (5 bases). Looked up from germline, CDR1 is SGHVS and CDR2 is FQNEAQ. V was shortened by 1 base and J by 12 bases, with 15 bases between the two germline ends. CDR3 length: 14 residues. The CDR3 DNA sequence: TGTGCCAGCAGCTTAGGGAGGGGACCCAGGCAACTGTTTTTT. Protein product: CASSLGRGPRQLFF. Full variable domain (rest looked up from reference TRBV7-8 and TRBJ1-4): GAGVSQSPRYKVAKRGQDVALRCDPISGHVSLFWYQQALGQGPEFLTYFQNEAQLDKSGLPSDRFFAERPEGSVSTLKIQRTQQEDSAVYLCASSLGRGPRQLFFGSGTQLSVL.

This clonotype occurred a few times. This chain uses TRBV9 with TRBJ1-2; perhaps TRBD1 as D (5 bases). Germline V CDR1 and CDR2: SGDLS, YYNGEE. This CDR3 is 12 amino acids long. Between the trimmed V and J ends, which lost 0 bases and 8 bases, there was a span of 8 bases. The CDR3 sequence: CASSVGGSGYTF. The CDR3 DNA reads as TGTGCCAGCAGCGTAGGGGGCAGCGGCTACACCTTC.

V is TRBV5-6 and J is TRBJ2-1, with D possibly called TRBD1 or TRBD2 (6 bases each). This CDR3 is built from 14 residues. The V end was cut by 5 bases, the J end by 8 bases, with 17 bases between. Germline V gives CDR1 SGHDT, CDR2 YYEEEE. CDR3 in amino acids: CASRSLGGRDEQFF. The DNA for the CDR3 is TGTGCCAGCAGGTCACTCGGGGGCAGGGATGAGCAGTTCTTC.

The chain employs TRBV19 and TRBJ1-5; D is perhaps TRBD1 (6 bases). Per the germline V gene, CDR1 is LNHDA and CDR2 is SQIVND (reference sequence). The CDR3 covers 15 residues. V lost 3 bases and J 5 bases, leaving 14 bases between the germline ends. CDR3 nucleotides: TGTGCCAGTAGTATTGTCCAAAAGGGGGATCAGCCCCAGCATTTT. Its translation: CASSIVQKGDQPQHF. Full variable domain (outside the CDR3, taken from reference TRBV19 and TRBJ1-5): DGGITQSPKYLFRKEGQNVTLSCEQNLNHDAMYWYRQDPGQGLRLIYYSQIVNDFQKGDIAEGYSVSREKKESFPLTVTSAQKNPTAFYLCASSIVQKGDQPQHFGDGTRLSIL.

The gene calls are TRBV7-2 and TRBJ1-6; 8 nucleotides match TRBD1. The V segment lost 1 base and the J segment 7 bases; nucleotides outside the gene matches: 6. CDR1 is SGHTA and CDR2 is FQGNSA in the germline V gene. The CDR3 extends over 16 amino acids. The CDR3 sequence is CASSLESGQVNSPLHF. The DNA of the CDR3 is TGTGCCAGCAGCTTAGAATCGGGACAGGTCAATTCACCCCTCCACTTT.

This sequence joins TRBV7-2 and TRBJ1-5; possibly TRBD1 for D (5 bases). Germline CDR1 SGHTA, CDR2 FQGNSA. The CDR3 totals 14 residues. Trimming left V 5 bases short and J 5 bases short, with 13 bases between. CDR3 DNA sequence: TGTGCCAGCAGCCCACCGGGGCCTCATCAGCCCCAGCATTTT. Protein product: CASSPPGPHQPQHF.

This CDR3 reads CASEATRGYNEQFF. The CDR3 bases are TGTGCCAGCGAAGCGACTAGAGGCTACAATGAGCAGTTCTTC. The rearrangement uses TRBV2 and TRBJ2-1; TRBD2 is a possible D gene (6 bases). This CDR3 has 14 residues. V was cut by 8 bases and J by 3 bases, with 14 bases left in between. CDR1 and CDR2 from the germline V gene are SNHLY and FYNNEI.

The rearrangement uses TRBV28 and TRBJ2-5; D may be TRBD1 or TRBD2 (5 bases each). Trimming took 5 bases from V and 5 from J, leaving 18 bases between them. This CDR3 spans 15 amino acids. Germline lookup yields CDR1 MDHEN and CDR2 SYDVKM. In DNA, the CDR3 is TGTGCCAGCAGTCGAAACTCCCCGGGACGGGAGACCCAGTACTTC. Translating it yields CASSRNSPGRETQYF.

The chain joins TRBV4-3 to TRBJ2-1, with D perhaps TRBD2 (7 bases). Trimming took 0 bases from V and 8 from J, leaving 17 bases between them. The CDR3 runs to 16 residues. The germline V gene encodes CDR1 LGHNA and CDR2 YSLEER. CDR3 protein: CASSQDMGGPRDEQFF. The CDR3 DNA follows: TGCGCCAGCAGCCAAGATATGGGGGGGCCGAGGGATGAGCAGTTCTTC.